Below are 22 T cell receptor beta chains sequenced from a single sample in a study of cytomegalovirus exposure and HLA in healthy donors. The PCR was carried out with 60 Vbeta primers and 13 Jbeta primers. Here immunoSEQ multiplex PCR was the method, and the copy in TCRdb shows in-frame clones only, minus some. Of 95,000 to 150,000 clones listed, around 76% were seen once; the top ten hold roughly 31%. The sample consisted of PBMCs. The receptors here all came from a man aged 55 to 70 in good health and CMV-seropositive.

The chain carries TRBV2 and TRBJ2-7, with TRBD1 matching over 7 bases. The CDR3 is 15 amino acids. With 5 bases clipped from V and 7 bases from J, the junction kept 14 bases outside the gene matches. Germline V gene sequence: CDR1 SNHLY, CDR2 FYNNEI. CDR3 amino acids: CASSSTGALHAEQYF. Here the CDR3 DNA reads TGTGCCAGCAGTTCCACAGGGGCCCTCCACGCAGAGCAGTACTTC.

DNA of the CDR3: TGCGCCAGCAGTGAGTCTAAAATAGGGTTGGGACAACTTAACACCGGGGAGCTGTTTTTT. Translation: CASSESKIGLGQLNTGELFF. The chain uses TRBV10-1 and TRBJ2-2, with D perhaps TRBD1 (6 bases). This CDR3 region has 20 residues. Trimming left V 0 bases short and J 2 bases short, with 22 bases between. Germline V gives CDR1 WNHNN, CDR2 SYGVQD (reference sequence).

Details on this clone: The junction differs from germline at one of its ends, possibly a read error. V is TRBV6-5 and J is TRBJ1-1; TRBD1 aligns across 11 bases. Per the germline V gene, CDR1 is MNHEY and CDR2 is SVGAGI. CDR3 length: 14 residues. The CDR3 nucleotides read TGTGCCAGCAATTACGGAGGGGACAGGGGGAAAGCTTTCTTT. Translated, it gives CASNYGGDRGKAFF.

The chain combines TRBV28 with TRBJ2-1; a weak D match, TRBD2 (6 bases). CDR3 length: 16 amino acids. Trimming removed 7 bases from V and 2 bases from J, with 18 bases in between. Germline loops: CDR1 MDHEN, CDR2 SYDVKM. The CDR3 DNA follows: TGTGCCAGCATTATTGCGGGGCAGGTGCCCTACAATGAGCAGTTCTTC. Amino acids: CASIIAGQVPYNEQFF.

This chain uses TRBV7-9 with TRBJ2-6; TRBD2 might be the D (6 bases). V was cut by 0 bases and J by 2 bases, with 8 bases left in between. The CDR3 runs to 16 residues. Germline CDR1 is SEHNR and CDR2 is FQNEAQ (reference sequence). CDR3 DNA: TGTGCCAGCAGCTTAGCGGGGGGAGCTGGGGCCAACGTCCTGACTTTC. As protein: CASSLAGGAGANVLTF.

The chain is built from TRBV10-3 and TRBJ1-2; D gene unclear. The V end lost 3 bases, the J end lost 4 bases, and 9 bases lay between the germline ends. CDR1 ENHRY and CDR2 SYGVKD come from the germline V gene. The length of the CDR3 is 13 residues. CDR3 coding DNA: TGTGCCATCAGTGACGGGCGGGGCTATGGCTACACCTTC. Translating it yields CAISDGRGYGYTF.

This rearrangement joins TRBV9 to TRBJ2-1, with D tentatively TRBD2 (5 bases). Germline V gene lookup returns CDR1 SGDLS and CDR2 YYNGEE. The CDR3 is made up of 15 amino acids. Trimming removed 6 bases at V and 1 base at J, with 14 bases between. This chain's CDR3 is CASNLGGPSYNEQFF. The DNA of the CDR3 is TGTGCCAGCAACTTAGGCGGGCCGTCCTACAATGAGCAGTTCTTC.

The genes are TRBV25-1 and TRBJ2-1, with 9 bases matching TRBD1. In germline, CDR1 is MGHDK, CDR2 SYGVNS. The trim removed 3 bases at V and 6 bases at J, leaving 6 bases unmatched. The CDR3 consists of 15 residues. In nucleotides, the CDR3 is TGTGCCAGCAGTGACCCCGGGACAGGGACCAATGAGCAGTTCTTC. As protein: CASSDPGTGTNEQFF.

The chain couples TRBV6-5 to TRBJ1-1, with no clear D. In germline, CDR1 is MNHEY, CDR2 SVGAGI. The CDR3 runs to 14 residues. V was trimmed by 0 bases and J by 8 bases, leaving 13 bases between them. CDR3 DNA sequence: TGTGCCAGCAGTTACTCGACTAGAAGAGGGGAAGCTTTCTTT. Its translation is CASSYSTRRGEAFF.

The chain combines TRBV21-1 with TRBJ2-6; the table's D call, TRBD2, was not checked against the DNA. TRBV21-1 is labeled a pseudogene. The CDR3 extends over 21 amino acids. In DNA, the CDR3 is TGTGCCAGGTGTGGTCGGGCCACCCGGGGGAACCCCGAGGCTGGGGCCAACGTCCTGACTTTC. It specifies CARCGRATRGNPEAGANVLTF.

The rearrangement uses TRBV5-6 and TRBJ2-3, with 10 bases lining up with TRBD2. The V segment lost 4 bases and the J segment 2 bases; nucleotides outside the gene matches: 13. This CDR3 is 18 amino acids long. The germline V gene has CDR1 SGHDT and CDR2 YYEEEE. DNA for the CDR3: TGTGCCAGCAGCCATGGGCCAGGGAGCGGGGGGGTCACAGATACGCAGTATTTT. It translates to CASSHGPGSGGVTDTQYF.

The chain is built from TRBV25-1 and TRBJ1-1; TRBD1 aligns across 7 bases. The ends lost 6 bases at V and 3 bases at J; junction bases unmatched: 7. Germline V gives CDR1 MGHDK, CDR2 SYGVNS. The CDR3 contains 14 residues. The CDR3 bases are TGTGCCAGCAGCCAGACAGGGCTCCACACTGAAGCTTTCTTT. Amino acid sequence: CASSQTGLHTEAFF.

The chain is built from TRBV6-1 and TRBJ1-1, with no clear D. CDR1 and CDR2 from the germline V gene are MNHNS and SASEGT. V was pared by 7 bases and J by 1 base, with 16 bases between. The CDR3 has 15 amino acids. CDR3 coding DNA: TGTGCCAGCACCCAAGGGAGGACGAGGAACACTGAAGCTTTCTTT. The encoded protein is CASTQGRTRNTEAFF.

The V and J genes are TRBV7-6 and TRBJ2-1, with 8 nucleotides matching TRBD2. The CDR3 contains 17 residues. Unmatched junction bases numbered 5, after V lost 0 bases and J lost 1 base. Looked up from germline, CDR1 is SGHVS and CDR2 is FNYEAQ. The CDR3 bases are TGTGCCAGCAGCTTAGCAGGAGCGGGGGTGTCCTACAATGAGCAGTTCTTC. Amino acid sequence: CASSLAGAGVSYNEQFF.

The rearrangement uses TRBV5-1 and TRBJ1-4, with a tentative D call TRBD1 (6 bases). From germline, CDR1 is SGHRS and CDR2 YFSETQ. This CDR3 is 14 amino acids long. Trimming removed 0 bases at V and 8 bases at J, with 11 bases between. CDR3: CASSLDTRGEKLFF. The CDR3, as DNA: TGCGCCAGCAGCTTGGATACCAGGGGAGAAAAACTGTTTTTT.

The rearrangement links TRBV6-1 to TRBJ2-5, with 12 nucleotides matching TRBD1. The junction had 3 bases not matched to a gene; V was cut back by 6 bases and J by 4 bases. The CDR3 totals 14 residues. The V gene's germline CDR1 is MNHNS and CDR2 SASEGT. CDR3 DNA: TGTGCCAGCAGGGGGACAGGGGGCATAGAGACCCAGTACTTC. Translated, it gives CASRGTGGIETQYF.

This chain uses TRBV18 with TRBJ1-1; D call uncertain. V dropped 3 bases and J dropped 2 bases, with 7 bases sitting between them. This CDR3 comprises 13 residues. Germline V lookup: CDR1 KGHSH, CDR2 LQKENI. The CDR3 sequence: CASSPTINTEAFF. The DNA for the CDR3 is TGTGCCAGCTCACCGACAATAAACACTGAAGCTTTCTTT.

V usage is TRBV18 and J usage is TRBJ2-7; TRBD1 is a possible D gene (6 bases). CDR1 KGHSH and CDR2 LQKENI come from the germline V gene. The V end lost 1 base, the J end lost 7 bases, and 17 bases lay between the germline ends. The CDR3 totals 15 residues. Here the CDR3 reads CASSPQGVTSREQYF. The CDR3 DNA sequence: TGTGCCAGCTCACCACAGGGGGTGACGTCGCGGGAGCAGTACTTC.

The chain recombines TRBV28 with TRBJ1-6; a possible D gene is TRBD1 (5 bases). The ends were cut back, 7 bases at V and 0 bases at J, with 10 bases in the middle. Germline CDR1 reads MDHEN; CDR2 reads SYDVKM. This CDR3 spans 15 amino acids. CDR3 region: CASMGRDSYNSPLHF. Here the CDR3 DNA reads TGTGCCAGCATGGGCAGGGACTCCTATAATTCACCCCTCCACTTT.

The V gene is TRBV13, the J gene TRBJ2-7, with D perhaps matching TRBD2 (7 bases). Trimming took 3 bases from V and 7 from J, leaving 10 bases between them. The germline V gene encodes CDR1 PRHDT and CDR2 FYEKMQ (reference sequence). There are 12 residues in the CDR3. As DNA, the CDR3 is TGTGCCAGCAGCTTGGGGGGGGCGGAGCAGTACTTC. Its translation: CASSLGGAEQYF.

This chain uses TRBV29-1 with TRBJ1-2; D is possibly TRBD1 (5 bases). Germline V lookup: CDR1 SQVTM, CDR2 ANQGSEA. V was clipped by 4 bases and J by 3 bases, with 15 bases between them. The CDR3 has 14 amino acids. CDR3 in DNA: TGCAGCGTTGTTCCCCAGGGTAGAGACTATGGCTACACCTTC. Amino acids: CSVVPQGRDYGYTF.

Concerning this clone: The sample holds other DNA sequences that translate to the same CDR3. The J gene is TRBJ1-5, the V gene TRBV5-6; D might be TRBD1 (5 bases). V was cut by 0 bases and J by 6 bases, with 10 bases left in between. The germline V gene encodes CDR1 SGHDT and CDR2 YYEEEE. The CDR3 length is 14 residues. The DNA of the CDR3 is TGTGCCAGCAGCTTGGGGAGGGGAGGTCAGCCCCAGCATTTT. Amino acids: CASSLGRGGQPQHF.